The rows below give T cell receptor beta chains drawn from one sample of a study of cytomegalovirus exposure and HLA in healthy donors. Repertoires were generated with immunoSEQ multiplex PCR, while TCRdb's copy carries only in-frame clones and drops some. The sample has 150,000 to 200,000 clones, around 79% seen once. The sequenced sample was PBMCs. Receptor source: a woman between 50 and 59 years old in good health and CMV-seronegative. CDR3s leave out the opening cysteine and the closing phenylalanine or tryptophan. The D gene is left open where the match is weak.

j_call v_call d_call cdr3_aa
TRBJ1-1 TRBV14 - ASSRDTARGTEAF
TRBJ2-5 TRBV7-6 TRBD2 ASSFILAGGYFQETQY
TRBJ2-7 TRBV6-6 TRBD2 ASSSLAGVGEQY
TRBJ2-4 TRBV28 - ASSSGGAQNIQY
TRBJ2-1 TRBV6-5 - ASSYGGGSAAAKQF
TRBJ2-7 TRBV27 - ASTARGRFEQY
TRBJ1-2 TRBV9 - ASSVDQGRPGYT
TRBJ2-3 TRBV7-9 TRBD2 ASSLGGTRTDTQY
TRBJ2-2 TRBV19 - ASRGDNTGELF
TRBJ2-3 TRBV18 - ASSPPGGWKTDTQY
TRBJ2-3 TRBV2 - ASEPGGTDTQY
TRBJ1-3 TRBV28 - ASSFGGIGNTIY
TRBJ1-5 TRBV18 TRBD1 ASSQSGGAGQPQH
TRBJ2-3 TRBV4-2 TRBD2 ASRPAGGTADTQY
TRBJ2-7 TRBV25-1 - ASVGDFYYEQY
TRBJ1-1 TRBV27 - ASKRGHTNTEAF
TRBJ2-7 TRBV7-9 TRBD2 ASSLPAGERTYEQY
TRBJ2-5 TRBV19 TRBD1 ASSIDPDRGAQY
- TRBV6-5 TRBD2 ASREGGSAYEQY
TRBJ1-6 TRBV4-2 - ASSQVTGQLNSPLH
TRBJ2-1 TRBV5-1 - ASSFSDYNEQF
TRBJ1-5 TRBV2 TRBD1 ASSGQYSNQPQH
TRBJ1-2 TRBV2 TRBD1 ASSEWRGQGVGYT
TRBJ1-1 TRBV5-6 TRBD1 ASSMRDRGNTEAF
TRBJ2-7 TRBV7-2 TRBD2 ASSALAGAAYEQY
TRBJ1-2 TRBV27 - ASSPTPQNYYGYT
TRBJ1-2 TRBV2 - ASSPSANYGYT
TRBJ2-7 TRBV27 TRBD2 ASSLYGGGPYEQY
- TRBV14 TRBD2 ASSQGLASGGYEQY
TRBJ2-6 TRBV2 - ASSLTGLVSGANVLT
TRBJ2-1 TRBV7-2 TRBD2 ASSLVAGRLQF
TRBJ2-5 TRBV5-6 TRBD1 ASSLRRTGLYQETQY
TRBJ1-6 TRBV6-5 - ASSPDRGNSPLH
TRBJ2-1 TRBV6-5 - ASSRSGPPYNEQF
TRBJ1-2 TRBV7-8 - ASSLGGTANYGYT
TRBJ2-5 TRBV9 TRBD2 ASSVGGLAGVETQY
TRBJ2-3 TRBV19 TRBD1 ASSPRTGSRTDTQY
TRBJ1-5 TRBV6-4 - ASCPAGQKYSNQPQH
TRBJ1-2 TRBV6-6 - ASSPGYGYT
TRBJ2-1 TRBV9 TRBD2 ASSWGGDFYNEQF
TRBJ2-2 TRBV5-1 TRBD2 AGPKGLAGNTGELF
TRBJ2-1 TRBV7-3 - ASSRPQAEQF
TRBJ1-5 TRBV4-1 - ASSQVVGDQPQH
TRBJ2-5 TRBV28 - ASSSTLQETQY
TRBJ2-2 TRBV6-6 - ASTLLSSPTGELF
TRBJ1-2 TRBV28 TRBD1 ASSWLTGTGDGYT
TRBJ1-3 TRBV7-2 - ASSLVGERSGNTIY
TRBJ2-1 TRBV11-3 TRBD1 ASSRLPGGFDEQF
TRBJ1-4 TRBV7-3 - ASSPAGEVGEKLF
TRBJ2-3 TRBV6-1 TRBD1 ASRWTGANTQY
TRBJ1-2 TRBV7-9 TRBD1 ASSSRDRNYGYT
TRBJ2-1 TRBV9 TRBD2 ASSVGTSGGYNEQF
TRBJ2-1 TRBV7-5 - ARSLMKSGPTYNEQF